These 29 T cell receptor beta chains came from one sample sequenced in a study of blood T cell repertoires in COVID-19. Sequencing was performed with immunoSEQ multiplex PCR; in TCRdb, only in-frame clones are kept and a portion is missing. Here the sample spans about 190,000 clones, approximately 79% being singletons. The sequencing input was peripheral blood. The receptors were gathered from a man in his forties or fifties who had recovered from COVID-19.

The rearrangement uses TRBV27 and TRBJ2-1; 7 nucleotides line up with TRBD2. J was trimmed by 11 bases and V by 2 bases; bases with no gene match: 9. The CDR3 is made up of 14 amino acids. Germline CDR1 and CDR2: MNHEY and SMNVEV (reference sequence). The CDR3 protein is CASSLVLVRGKQFF. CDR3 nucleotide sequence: TGTGCCAGCAGTTTAGTATTGGTGCGGGGGAAGCAGTTCTTC.

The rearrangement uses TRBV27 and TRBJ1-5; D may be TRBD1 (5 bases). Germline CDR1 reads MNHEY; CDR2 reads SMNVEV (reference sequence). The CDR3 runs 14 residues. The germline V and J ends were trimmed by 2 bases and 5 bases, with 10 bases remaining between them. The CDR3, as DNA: TGTGCCAGCAGTTTAGTCGGGGGGGATCAGCCCCAGCATTTT. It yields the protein CASSLVGGDQPQHF.

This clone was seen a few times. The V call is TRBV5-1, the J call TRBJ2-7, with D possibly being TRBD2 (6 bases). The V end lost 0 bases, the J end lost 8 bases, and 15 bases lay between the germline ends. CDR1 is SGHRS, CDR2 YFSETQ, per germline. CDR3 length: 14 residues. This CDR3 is CASSLVSGLSQQYF. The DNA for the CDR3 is TGCGCCAGCAGCTTGGTTAGCGGACTTAGCCAGCAGTACTTC.

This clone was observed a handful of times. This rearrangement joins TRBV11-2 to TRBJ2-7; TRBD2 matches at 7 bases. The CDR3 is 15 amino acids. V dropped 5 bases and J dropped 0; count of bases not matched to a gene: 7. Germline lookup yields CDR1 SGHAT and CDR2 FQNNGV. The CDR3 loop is CASSPGSGFSYEQYF. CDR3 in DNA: TGTGCCAGCAGCCCGGGTAGCGGGTTCTCCTACGAGCAGTACTTC.

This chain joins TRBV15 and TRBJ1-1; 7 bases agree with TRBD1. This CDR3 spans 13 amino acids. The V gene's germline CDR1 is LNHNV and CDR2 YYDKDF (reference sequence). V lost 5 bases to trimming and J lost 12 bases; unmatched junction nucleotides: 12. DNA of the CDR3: TGTGCCACCAGCTCCCGAAGACAGGGAAGAACTTTCTTT. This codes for CATSSRRQGRTFF.

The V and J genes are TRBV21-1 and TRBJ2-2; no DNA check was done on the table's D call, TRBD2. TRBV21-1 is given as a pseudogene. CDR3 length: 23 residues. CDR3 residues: CASSKSSVGRGLSGPKNTGELFF. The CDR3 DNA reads TGTGCCAGCAGCAAATCATCGGTGGGGAGGGGTTTATCGGGACCGAAGAACACCGGGGAGCTGTTTTTT.

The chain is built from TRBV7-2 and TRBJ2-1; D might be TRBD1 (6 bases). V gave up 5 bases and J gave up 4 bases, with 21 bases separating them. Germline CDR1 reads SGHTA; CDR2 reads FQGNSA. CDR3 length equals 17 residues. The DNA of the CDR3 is TGTGCCAGCAGCCCAATCAGGGGCGATTATGCATACAATGAGCAGTTCTTC. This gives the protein CASSPIRGDYAYNEQFF.

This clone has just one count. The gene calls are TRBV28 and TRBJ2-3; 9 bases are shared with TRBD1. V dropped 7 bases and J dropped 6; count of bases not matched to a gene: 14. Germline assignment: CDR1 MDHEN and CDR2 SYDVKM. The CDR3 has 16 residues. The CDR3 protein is CASNGRTGDTGDTQYF. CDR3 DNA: TGTGCCAGCAACGGTCGGACAGGGGACACTGGTGATACGCAGTATTTT. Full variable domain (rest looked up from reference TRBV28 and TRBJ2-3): DVKVTQSSRYLVKRTGEKVFLECVQDMDHENMFWYRQDPGLGLRLIYFSYDVKMKEKGDIPEGYSVSREKKERFSLILESASTNQTSMYLCASNGRTGDTGDTQYFGPGTRLTVL.

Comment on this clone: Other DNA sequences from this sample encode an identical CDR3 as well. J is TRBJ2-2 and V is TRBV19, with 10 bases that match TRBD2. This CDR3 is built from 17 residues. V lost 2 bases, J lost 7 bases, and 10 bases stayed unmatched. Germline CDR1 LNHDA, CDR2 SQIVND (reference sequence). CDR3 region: CASSIRASGRAFGELFF. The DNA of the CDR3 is TGTGCCAGTAGTATAAGAGCGAGCGGGAGGGCGTTCGGGGAGCTGTTTTTT.

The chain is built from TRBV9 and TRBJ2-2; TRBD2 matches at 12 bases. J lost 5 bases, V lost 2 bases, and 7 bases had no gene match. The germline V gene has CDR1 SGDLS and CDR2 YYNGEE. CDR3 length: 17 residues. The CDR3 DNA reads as TGTGCCAGCAGCGTGGAGGGACTAGCGGGTGTTACCGGGGAGCTGTTTTTT. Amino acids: CASSVEGLAGVTGELFF. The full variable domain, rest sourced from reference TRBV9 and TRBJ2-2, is DSGVTQTPKHLITATGQRVTLRCSPRSGDLSVYWYQQSLDQGLQFLIQYYNGEERAKGNILERFSAQQFPDLHSELNLSSLELGDSALYFCASSVEGLAGVTGELFFGEGSRLTVL.

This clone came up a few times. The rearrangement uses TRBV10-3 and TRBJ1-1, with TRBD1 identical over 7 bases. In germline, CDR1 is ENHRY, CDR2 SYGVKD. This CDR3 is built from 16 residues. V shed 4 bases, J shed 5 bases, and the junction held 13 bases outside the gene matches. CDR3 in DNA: TGTGCCATCAGTGGGGATAGACAGGGTCGTGGGACTGAAGCTTTCTTT. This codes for CAISGDRQGRGTEAFF.

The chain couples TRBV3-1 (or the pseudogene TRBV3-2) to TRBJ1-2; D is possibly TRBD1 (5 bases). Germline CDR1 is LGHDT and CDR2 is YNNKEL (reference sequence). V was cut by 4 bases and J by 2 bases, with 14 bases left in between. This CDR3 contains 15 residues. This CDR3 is CASSPRGGTNYGYTF. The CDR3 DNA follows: TGTGCCAGCAGCCCTCGGGGGGGGACGAACTATGGCTACACCTTC.

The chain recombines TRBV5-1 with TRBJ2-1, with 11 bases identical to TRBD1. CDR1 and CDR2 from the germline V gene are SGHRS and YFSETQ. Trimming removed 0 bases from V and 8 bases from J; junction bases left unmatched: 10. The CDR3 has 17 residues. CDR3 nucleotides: TGCGCCAGCAGCTTGGGGCCGGGACAGGGGGTCGGGGATGAGCAGTTCTTC. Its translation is CASSLGPGQGVGDEQFF.

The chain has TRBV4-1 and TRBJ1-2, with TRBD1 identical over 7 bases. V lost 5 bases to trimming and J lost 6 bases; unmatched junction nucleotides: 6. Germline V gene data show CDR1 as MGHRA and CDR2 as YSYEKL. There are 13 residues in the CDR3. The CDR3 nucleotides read TGCGCCAGCAGCTTAGACAGGGATCATGGCTACACCTTC. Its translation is CASSLDRDHGYTF.

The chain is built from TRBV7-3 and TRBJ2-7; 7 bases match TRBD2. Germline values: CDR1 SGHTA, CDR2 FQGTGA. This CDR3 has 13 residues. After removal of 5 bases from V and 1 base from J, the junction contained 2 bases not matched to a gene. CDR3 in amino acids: CASSPAGSYEQYF. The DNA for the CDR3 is TGTGCCAGCAGCCCAGCGGGGTCCTACGAGCAGTACTTC. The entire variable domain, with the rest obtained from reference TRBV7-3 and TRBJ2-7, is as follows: GAGVSQTPSNKVTEKGKYVELRCDPISGHTALYWYRQSLGQGPEFLIYFQGTGAADDSGLPNDRFFAVRPEGSVSTLKIQRTERGDSAVYLCASSPAGSYEQYFGPGTRLTVT.

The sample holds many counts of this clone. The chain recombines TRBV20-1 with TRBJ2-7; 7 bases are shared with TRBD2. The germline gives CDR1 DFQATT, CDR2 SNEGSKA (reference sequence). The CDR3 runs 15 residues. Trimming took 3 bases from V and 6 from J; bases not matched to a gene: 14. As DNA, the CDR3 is TGCAGTGCTAGTCCTAGCGGAATTCAAACAGGCGAGCAGTACTTC. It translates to CSASPSGIQTGEQYF.

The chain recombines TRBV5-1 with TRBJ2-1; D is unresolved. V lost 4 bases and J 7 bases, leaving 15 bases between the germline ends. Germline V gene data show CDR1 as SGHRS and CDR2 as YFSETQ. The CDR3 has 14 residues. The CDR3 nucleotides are TGCGCCAGCAGCCTTCACTTAGCAGTGAATGAGCAGTTCTTC. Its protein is CASSLHLAVNEQFF.

The CDR3 here is CASLSGRASKNIQYF. Written as DNA, the CDR3 is TGTGCCAGCCTTAGCGGGAGGGCTTCCAAAAACATTCAGTACTTC. This rearrangement joins TRBV19 to TRBJ2-4; TRBD2 matches 11 bases. This CDR3 has 15 residues. Germline V gene data show CDR1 as LNHDA and CDR2 as SQIVND (reference sequence). The V segment lost 9 bases and the J segment 2 bases; nucleotides outside the gene matches: 6. The whole variable domain, remainder taken from reference TRBV19 and TRBJ2-4, is DGGITQSPKYLFRKEGQNVTLSCEQNLNHDAMYWYRQDPGQGLRLIYYSQIVNDFQKGDIAEGYSVSREKKESFPLTVTSAQKNPTAFYLCASLSGRASKNIQYFGAGTRLSVL.

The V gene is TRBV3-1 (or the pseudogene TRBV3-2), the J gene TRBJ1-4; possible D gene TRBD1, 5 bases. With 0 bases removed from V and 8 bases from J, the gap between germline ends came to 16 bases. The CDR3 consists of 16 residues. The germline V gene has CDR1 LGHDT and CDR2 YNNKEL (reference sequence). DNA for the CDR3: TGTGCCAGCAGCCAAGATTTGGGGGGAGGAGGCGAAAAACTGTTTTTT. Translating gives CASSQDLGGGGEKLFF.

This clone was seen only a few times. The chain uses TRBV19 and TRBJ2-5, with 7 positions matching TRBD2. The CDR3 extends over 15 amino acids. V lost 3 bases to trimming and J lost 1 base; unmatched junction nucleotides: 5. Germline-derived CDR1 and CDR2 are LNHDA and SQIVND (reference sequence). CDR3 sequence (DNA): TGTGCCAGTAGTATTGGCGGGAGAGGCCAAGAGACCCAGTACTTC. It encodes CASSIGGRGQETQYF.

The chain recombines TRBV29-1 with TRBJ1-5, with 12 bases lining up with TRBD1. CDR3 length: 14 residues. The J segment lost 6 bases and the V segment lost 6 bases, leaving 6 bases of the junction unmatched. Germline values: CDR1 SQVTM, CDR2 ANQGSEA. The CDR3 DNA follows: TGCAGCGTGGGGGACAGGGGGCGAGGTCAGCCCCAGCATTTT. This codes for CSVGDRGRGQPQHF. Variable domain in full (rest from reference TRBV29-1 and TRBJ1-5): SAVISQKPSRDICQRGTSLTIQCQVDSQVTMMFWYRQQPGQSLTLIATANQGSEATYESGFVIDKFPISRPNLTFSTLTVSNMSPEDSSIYLCSVGDRGRGQPQHFGDGTRLSIL.

DNA of the CDR3: TGTGCCAGCAGTTTCTCGGGGAACACTGAAGCTTTCTTT. It is translated as CASSFSGNTEAFF. The chain carries TRBV12-3 or TRBV12-4 and TRBJ1-1; D remains unclear. The CDR3 runs to 13 residues. V lost 3 bases, J lost 1 base, and 6 bases lay in between.

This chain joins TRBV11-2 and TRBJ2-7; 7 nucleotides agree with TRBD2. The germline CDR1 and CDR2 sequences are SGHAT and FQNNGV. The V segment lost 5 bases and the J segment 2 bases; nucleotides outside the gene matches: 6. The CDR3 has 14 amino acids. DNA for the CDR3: TGTGCCAGCAGCCCAACTAGCGTGCCCTACGAGCAGTACTTC. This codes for CASSPTSVPYEQYF.

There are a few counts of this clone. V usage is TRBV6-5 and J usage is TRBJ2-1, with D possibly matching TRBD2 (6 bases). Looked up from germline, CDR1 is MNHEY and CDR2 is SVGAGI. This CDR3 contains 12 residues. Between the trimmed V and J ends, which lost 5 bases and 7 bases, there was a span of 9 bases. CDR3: CASSTEGNEQFF. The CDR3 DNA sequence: TGTGCCAGCAGTACGGAGGGAAATGAGCAGTTCTTC.

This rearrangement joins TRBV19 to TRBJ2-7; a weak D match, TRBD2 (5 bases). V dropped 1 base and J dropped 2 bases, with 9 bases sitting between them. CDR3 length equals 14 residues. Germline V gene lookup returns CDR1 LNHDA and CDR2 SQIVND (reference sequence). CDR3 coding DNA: TGTGCCAGTAGTATAGGGAGCGGTACCTACGAGCAGTACTTC. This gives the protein CASSIGSGTYEQYF.

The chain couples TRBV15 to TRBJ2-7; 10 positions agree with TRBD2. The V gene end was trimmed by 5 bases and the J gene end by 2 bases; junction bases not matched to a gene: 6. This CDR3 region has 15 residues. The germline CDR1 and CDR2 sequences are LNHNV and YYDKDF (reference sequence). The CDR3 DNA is TGTGCCACCAGCGGCTGGACTAGCGGAACCTACGAGCAGTACTTC. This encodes CATSGWTSGTYEQYF.

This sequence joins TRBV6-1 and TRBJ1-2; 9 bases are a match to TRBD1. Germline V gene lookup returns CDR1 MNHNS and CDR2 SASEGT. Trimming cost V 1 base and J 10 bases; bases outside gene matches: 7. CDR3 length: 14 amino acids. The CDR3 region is CASSEGTGGWVYTF. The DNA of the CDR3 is TGTGCCAGCAGTGAAGGAACAGGGGGCTGGGTCTACACCTTC.

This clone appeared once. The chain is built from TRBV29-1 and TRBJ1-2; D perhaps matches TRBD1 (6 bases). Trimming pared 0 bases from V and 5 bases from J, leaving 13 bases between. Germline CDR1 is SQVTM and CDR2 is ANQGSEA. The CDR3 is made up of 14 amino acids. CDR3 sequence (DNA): TGCAGCGTTGAAGATTTGAGGGGGGGATATGGCTACACCTTC. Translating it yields CSVEDLRGGYGYTF.

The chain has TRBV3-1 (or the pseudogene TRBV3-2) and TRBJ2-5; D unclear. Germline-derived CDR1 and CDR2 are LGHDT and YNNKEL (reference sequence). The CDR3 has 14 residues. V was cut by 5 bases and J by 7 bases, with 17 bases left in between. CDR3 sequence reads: CASSFSGSSRTQYF. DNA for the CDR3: TGTGCCAGCAGCTTCTCCGGGTCCTCCAGGACCCAGTACTTC.